These 2 T cell receptor beta chains originate from one sample sequenced in a study of blood T cell repertoires in COVID-19. Clones were sequenced by immunoSEQ multiplex PCR, and TCRdb holds only the in-frame ones, with some missing. The repertoire holds 100,000 to 150,000 clones, with around 88% as singletons. Sequenced: peripheral blood. The receptors here all came from a man in his fifties or sixties with acute or convalescent COVID-19.

V and J are TRBV7-9 and TRBJ1-2, with 8 bases that match TRBD1. V was pared by 1 base and J by 6 bases, with 4 bases of the junction left unmatched. CDR3 length: 14 amino acids. CDR1 SEHNR and CDR2 FQNEAQ come from the germline V gene (reference sequence). CDR3 nucleotide sequence: TGTGCCAGCAGCTTAGGGGCAGGGGGCGATGGCTACACCTTC. Translation gives CASSLGAGGDGYTF.

V usage is TRBV5-1 and J usage is TRBJ2-7, with TRBD1 matching 10 bases. V lost 3 bases and J lost 3; bases outside the gene matches: 6. The CDR3 is 15 residues long. CDR1 is SGHRS, CDR2 YFSETQ, per germline. CDR3: CASSSWTGGSYEQYF. CDR3 in DNA: TGCGCCAGCAGCTCCTGGACAGGGGGTAGCTACGAGCAGTACTTC.